This note documents a single TCR beta chain sequence. What it recognizes is unknown. Measured with immunoSEQ multiplex PCR; TCRdb has only the in-frame clones, and not every one. The table includes approximately 120,000 clones, more than 75% detected once. After removal of 4 bases from V and 7 bases from J, the junction contained 13 bases not matched to a gene. Germline lookup yields CDR1 SGHRS and CDR2 YFSETQ. CDR3 length: 15 residues. This specimen comes from a study of T cell responses to AZD1222 COVID-19 vaccine. At the level of the study: Analysis merged second doses at about 4 or about 12 weeks.

Findings and caveats of the study: After two AZD1222 doses, spike-specific TCR breadth and depth rose versus day 0. The repertoires were collected only after the peak T cell response. Regions 160-218 and 743-854 dominated among vaccine-associated CD4 TCRs spanning spike.

Sequencing used peripheral blood, obtained on day 0 of AZD1222 vaccination. V and J are TRBV5-1 and TRBJ1-2; 7 positions match TRBD1. The source is an adult in good health. CDR3 amino acids: CASSPAGGGSSGYTF. DNA for the CDR3: TGCGCCAGCAGCCCCGCGGGAGGGGGCTCGAGTGGCTACACCTTC. Filled out from reference TRBV5-1 and TRBJ1-2, the complete variable domain reads KAGVTQTPRYLIKTRGQQVTLSCSPISGHRSVSWYQQTPGQGLQFLFEYFSETQRNKGNFPGRFSGRQFSNSRSEMNVSTLELGDSALYLCASSPAGGGSSGYTFGSGTRLTVV.